This TCR beta chain appears in the sequencing data of a study of beta chain features in type 1 diabetes. Every participating donor gave one draw, a heparinised blood sample averaging about 120 mL. Sort purity for all populations was recorded as exceeding 98%. The entirety of the isolated RNA underwent reverse transcription, so expressed TCRB transcripts were sequenced. TCRdb keeps only in-frame clones here, not all; method: immunoSEQ multiplex PCR. The sample has 900,000 or so clones; about 17% are singletons. Germline lookup yields CDR1 MDHEN and CDR2 SYDVKM. After removal of 1 base from V and 2 bases from J, the junction contained 2 bases not matched to a gene. The length of the CDR3 is 14 residues.

The sequence was collected from a woman aged 18-29 years in good health. The chain combines TRBV28 with TRBJ2-7; 7 bases fit TRBD1. The sample was naive CD4+ T cells from blood. The CDR3 sequence is CASSLYGQAYEQYF. The CDR3 nucleotides read TGTGCCAGCAGTTTATATGGACAGGCCTACGAGCAGTACTTC.